These T cell receptor beta chains were read from a single sample in a study of breast tumors, draining lymph nodes, adjacent tissues. One entry per CDR3 protein, called by TCRdb with MiXCR from the multiplex PCR reads. This sample has approximately 190,000 distinct CDR3 sequences; approximately 33% occur once, and the top ten carry 4% to 4.5%. Source material: axillary lymph node tissue. These receptors all stem from a female donor with breast cancer. Some clones in this sample may be carry-over from other donors' samples. Both conserved end residues are part of each CDR3. The D gene is left open where the match is weak. Size is stated for part of the rows, as once, few or many counts, or as a class when the clone is expanded.

TRBD2 | TRBJ2-1 | . | 16 | TRBV2 | CASSPLAGVNYNEQFF | TGTGCCAGCTCACCCCTAGCGGGGGTAAACTACAATGAGCAGTTCTTC
TRBD2 | TRBJ2-5 | . | 15 | TRBV5-5 | CASSSGTSGKEAQYF | TGTGCCAGCAGCTCTGGGACTAGCGGAAAAGAGGCCCAGTACTTC
TRBD1 | TRBJ1-1 | . | 16 | TRBV18 | CASSRGGQGARTEAFF | TGTGCCAGCTCCCGTGGGGGACAGGGGGCACGGACTGAAGCTTTCTTT
TRBD2 | TRBJ2-7 | many | 20 | TRBV13 | CASSFPGGPLGAGGINEQYF | TGTGCCAGCAGCTTTCCCGGGGGCCCCCTCGGAGCGGGGGGGATAAACGAGCAGTACTTC
. | TRBJ2-7 | many | 15 | TRBV7-2 | CASSLGAGARREQYF | TGTGCCAGCAGCTTAGGGGCGGGGGCGCGTCGAGAGCAGTACTTC
. | TRBJ2-3 | many | 13 | TRBV5-1 | CASSLGHTDTQYF | TGCGCCAGCAGCTTGGGGCACACAGATACGCAGTATTTT
. | TRBJ2-7 | . | 14 | TRBV6-1 | CASSQGGPRGEQYF | TGTGCCAGCAGTCAGGGGGGGCCGCGGGGGGAGCAGTACTTC
. | TRBJ2-5 | many | 15 | TRBV7-2 | CASSYSPGTQETQYF | TGTGCCAGCAGCTACTCACCAGGGACCCAAGAGACCCAGTACTTC
TRBD2 | TRBJ2-2 | many | 15 | TRBV5-1 | CASSSTSGNTGELFF | TGCGCCAGCAGCTCGACTAGCGGGAACACCGGGGAGCTGTTTTTT
. | TRBJ1-5 | few | 12 | TRBV5-1 | CASRGGGQPQHF | TGCGCCAGCCGCGGGGGGGGCCAGCCCCAGCATTTT
TRBD1 | TRBJ1-4 | . | 14 | TRBV20-1 | CSAKTDRAGGKLFF | TGCAGTGCTAAGACGGACAGGGCGGGCGGAAAACTGTTTTTT
. | TRBJ2-3 | many | 13 | TRBV30 | CAWSSAGTDTQYF | TGTGCCTGGAGCTCTGCGGGCACAGATACGCAGTATTTT
. | TRBJ2-3 | few | 13 | TRBV4-1 | CASSLGDGERQYF | TGCGCCAGCAGCCTAGGGGATGGGGAAAGGCAGTATTTT
TRBD1 | TRBJ2-5 | . | 14 | TRBV3-1 | CASSPDRVSETQYF | TGTGCCAGCAGCCCCGACAGGGTCTCTGAGACCCAGTACTTC
TRBD1 | TRBJ2-7 | many | 14 | TRBV14 | CASSFTGVIYEQYF | TGTGCCAGCAGTTTTACAGGGGTGATCTACGAGCAGTACTTC
. | TRBJ2-1 | many | 13 | TRBV3-1 | CASSRIFPNEQFF | TGTGCCAGCAGCCGTATATTCCCCAATGAGCAGTTCTTC
TRBD1 | TRBJ1-2 | many | 18 | TRBV4-1 | CASSQDPTGRVANYGYTF | TGCGCCAGCAGCCAAGATCCGACAGGGAGGGTTGCTAACTATGGCTACACCTTC
. | TRBJ1-5 | . | 14 | TRBV15 | CATSRDGRNQPQHF | TGTGCCACCAGCAGAGATGGACGGAATCAGCCCCAGCATTTT
. | TRBJ1-2 | many | 13 | TRBV19 | CASRGRGGYGYTF | TGTGCAAGTCGTGGCAGGGGCGGCTATGGCTACACCTTC
. | TRBJ1-2 | many | 15 | TRBV4-2 | CASSQDGLLREGYTF | TGTGCCAGCAGCCAAGATGGACTTCTCCGAGAGGGCTACACCTTC
. | TRBJ2-5 | . | 14 | TRBV6-4 | CASRSRGHSGTQYF | TGTGCCAGCAGGAGCCGGGGCCATAGCGGGACCCAGTACTTC
. | TRBJ2-5 | many | 15 | TRBV29-1 | CSVSGSPNVQETQYF | TGCAGCGTTTCCGGGAGTCCCAATGTACAAGAGACCCAGTACTTC
. | TRBJ1-4 | many | 15 | TRBV5-1 | CASSRGQGSNEKLFF | TGCGCCAGCAGCCGTGGCCAGGGTTCTAATGAAAAACTGTTTTTT
. | TRBJ2-1 | many | 11 | TRBV29-1 | CSARTDNEQFF | TGCAGCGCCCGGACGGACAATGAGCAGTTCTTC
TRBD1 | TRBJ2-7 | many | 14 | TRBV18 | CASSLRQGLYEQYF | TGTGCCAGCTCACTCAGACAGGGGCTATACGAGCAGTACTTC
TRBD1 | TRBJ2-1 | . | 15 | TRBV20-1 | CSAFGDRASYNEQFF | TGCAGTGCTTTCGGGGACAGGGCTAGTTACAATGAGCAGTTCTTC
TRBD2 | TRBJ2-3 | . | 14 | TRBV2 | CASSRRGGVDTQYF | TGTGCCAGCAGCCGGAGGGGAGGGGTAGATACGCAGTATTTT
. | TRBJ2-1 | many | 12 | TRBV4-1 | CASSQAGGPRFF | TGCGCCAGCAGCCAAGCGGGCGGTCCACGGTTCTTC
. | TRBJ2-7 | many | 16 | TRBV10-3 | CAISESMSAKSYEQYF | TGTGCCATCAGTGAGTCGATGTCAGCAAAATCCTACGAGCAGTACTTC
TRBD1 | TRBJ1-2 | many | 15 | TRBV11-2 | CASSSYRDRDWGYTF | TGTGCCAGCAGCTCGTACCGGGACAGGGACTGGGGCTACACCTTC
TRBD2 | TRBJ2-7 | many | 15 | TRBV9 | CASSVAERGDYEQYF | TGTGCCAGCAGCGTAGCGGAGCGGGGGGACTACGAGCAGTACTTC
. | TRBJ1-2 | . | 12 | TRBV5-1 | CASLRGVDGYTF | TGCGCCAGCTTAAGAGGGGTGGATGGCTACACCTTC
TRBD1 | TRBJ1-2 | many | 14 | TRBV7-9 | CASSEYTGEYGYTF | TGTGCCAGCAGCGAATACACAGGGGAGTATGGCTACACCTTC
. | TRBJ2-1 | once | 13 | TRBV20-1 | CSAWESGYNEQFF | TGCAGTGCCTGGGAGAGCGGATACAATGAGCAGTTCTTC
. | TRBJ1-5 | . | 15 | TRBV28 | CASSLRGTSNQPQHF | TGTGCCAGCAGTTTAAGGGGGACGAGCAATCAGCCCCAGCATTTT
. | TRBJ2-1 | . | 15 | TRBV6-1 | CASSEIAQSYNEQFF | TGTGCCAGCAGTGAAATAGCGCAGTCCTACAATGAGCAGTTCTTC
. | TRBJ2-5 | . | 12 | TRBV3-1 | CASSRSGETQSF | TGTGCCAGCAGCCGTTCTGGGGAGACCCAGTCCTTC
TRBD1 | TRBJ1-5 | . | 16 | TRBV9 | CASSARDRMGNQPQHF | TGTGCCAGCAGCGCCCGGGACAGGATGGGCAATCAGCCCCAGCATTTT
. | TRBJ2-5 | many | 16 | TRBV5-1 | CASRFPGWGVQETQYF | TGCGCCAGCAGATTCCCAGGGTGGGGAGTCCAAGAGACCCAGTACTTC
. | TRBJ2-4 | . | 16 | TRBV6-1 | CASSESQGLDVNIQYF | TGTGCCAGCAGTGAAAGTCAGGGGTTGGACGTAAACATTCAGTACTTC